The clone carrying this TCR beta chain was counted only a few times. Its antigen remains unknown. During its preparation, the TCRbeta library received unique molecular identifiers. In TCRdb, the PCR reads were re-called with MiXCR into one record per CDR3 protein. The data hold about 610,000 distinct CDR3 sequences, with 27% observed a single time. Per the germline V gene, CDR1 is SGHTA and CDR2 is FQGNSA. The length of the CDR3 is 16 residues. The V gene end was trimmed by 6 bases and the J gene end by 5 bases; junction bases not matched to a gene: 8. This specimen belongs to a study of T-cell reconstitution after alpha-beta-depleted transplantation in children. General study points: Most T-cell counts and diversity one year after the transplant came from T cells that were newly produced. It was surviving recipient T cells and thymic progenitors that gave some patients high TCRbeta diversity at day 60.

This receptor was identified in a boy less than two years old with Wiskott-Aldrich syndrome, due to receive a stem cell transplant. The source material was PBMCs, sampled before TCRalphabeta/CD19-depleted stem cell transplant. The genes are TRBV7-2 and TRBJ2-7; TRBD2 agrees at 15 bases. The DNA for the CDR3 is TGTGCCAGCAGTCGGACTAGCGGGAGGGGTGTTAACGAGCAGTACTTC. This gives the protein CASSRTSGRGVNEQYF.